This T cell receptor beta chain emerged from a study of blood T cell repertoires in COVID-19. Turning to the study itself: The cDNA or gDNA used as material had been derived from T cells, B-cell-depleted T cells, or PBMCs.

Trimming removed 4 bases from V and 3 bases from J; junction bases left unmatched: 5. The CDR3 spans 15 residues. Germline CDR1 reads SGHRS; CDR2 reads YFSETQ. Sequenced by immunoSEQ multiplex PCR; TCRdb stores in-frame clones only, minus some. The sample shows a few hundred thousand clones, around 87% of them seen only once. The origin of this receptor is a woman aged 50 to 60 who had recovered from COVID-19. The gene calls are TRBV5-1 and TRBJ1-3, with 9 bases aligning to TRBD1. Sequenced sample: PBMCs or T cells enriched from blood (not recorded which). CDR3 loop: CASSASTGGGNTIYF. CDR3 DNA: TGCGCCAGCAGCGCGTCGACAGGGGGTGGAAACACCATATATTTT.